Below, 21 T cell receptor beta chains from the same sample are listed, as sequenced in a study of cytomegalovirus exposure and HLA in healthy donors. This PCR relied on a set of 60 Vbeta primers and 13 Jbeta primers. TCRdb keeps only in-frame clones here, not all; method: immunoSEQ multiplex PCR. The table includes 100,000 to 150,000 clones, roughly 63% detected once. Material for sequencing was PBMCs. The receptors originated from a man under 40 in good health and CMV-seropositive.

The CDR3 DNA reads TGCAGCGTTAAAACAAACTACGAGCAGTACTTC. Translated: CSVKTNYEQYF. V and J are TRBV29-1 and TRBJ2-7; D uncertain. CDR1 and CDR2 (germline): SQVTM, ANQGSEA. With 5 bases removed from V and 3 bases from J, the gap between germline ends came to 8 bases. This CDR3 contains 11 residues.

This clone was counted between two and nine times. The J gene is TRBJ2-7, the V gene TRBV29-1; the D gene is possibly TRBD1 (6 bases). The V end lost 1 base, the J end lost 2 bases, and 27 bases lay between the germline ends. Germline CDR1 reads SQVTM; CDR2 reads ANQGSEA. This CDR3 has 19 residues. This CDR3 is CSVEVVGSRGRLTTYEQYF. Written as DNA, the CDR3 is TGCAGCGTTGAAGTAGTTGGTTCCAGGGGCCGACTTACCACCTACGAGCAGTACTTC.

V gene TRBV7-9 combines with J gene TRBJ2-7, with TRBD2 matching 10 bases. V was pared by 5 bases and J by 3 bases, with 13 bases of the junction left unmatched. This CDR3 region has 17 residues. Germline V gives CDR1 SEHNR, CDR2 FQNEAQ (reference sequence). The CDR3: CASSPGLAEIRGYEQYF. CDR3 sequence (DNA): TGTGCCAGCAGCCCAGGACTAGCGGAGATACGGGGCTACGAGCAGTACTTC. Looking up the rest from reference TRBV7-9 and TRBJ2-7 gives the full variable domain: DTGVSQNPRHKITKRGQNVTFRCDPISEHNRLYWYRQTLGQGPEFLTYFQNEAQLEKSRLLSDRFSAERPKGSFSTLEIQRTEQGDSAMYLCASSPGLAEIRGYEQYFGPGTRLTVT.

The chain employs TRBV7-2 and TRBJ2-3; TRBD1 matches 8 bases. V trimming: 4 bases; J trimming: 11 bases; junction bases outside the gene matches: 14. There are 15 residues in the CDR3. Germline values: CDR1 SGHTA, CDR2 FQGNSA. The CDR3 protein is CASSSRTGLLQRQYF. DNA for the CDR3: TGTGCCAGCAGCTCCAGGACAGGGCTCTTACAGCGGCAGTATTTT.

The J gene is TRBJ2-7, the V gene TRBV6-1; TRBD1 aligns across 9 bases. The germline V gene encodes CDR1 MNHNS and CDR2 SASEGT. With 6 bases clipped from V and 0 bases from J, the junction kept 6 bases outside the gene matches. The CDR3 totals 15 residues. CDR3 in DNA: TGTGCCAGCAGGCTGGGACAGGGTATCTCCTACGAGCAGTACTTC. Protein sequence: CASRLGQGISYEQYF.

Only one count was recorded for this clone. V usage is TRBV5-6 and J usage is TRBJ2-1; tentative D call: TRBD2 (6 bases). Germline V gene data show CDR1 as SGHDT and CDR2 as YYEEEE. V was pared by 0 bases and J by 1 base, with 11 bases between. The CDR3 sequence is 16 residues long. The CDR3 coding sequence is TGTGCCAGCAGCTTGGTGCCTAGCGATTCCTACAATGAGCAGTTCTTC. Translated: CASSLVPSDSYNEQFF.

The chain links TRBV11-3 to TRBJ2-2; no firm D call. Per germline, CDR1 SGHNT and CDR2 YENEEA. The CDR3 length is 14 residues. Trimming removed 5 bases from V and 5 bases from J, with 12 bases in between. The CDR3 is CASSHGRSTGELFF. In DNA form, the CDR3 reads TGTGCCAGCAGCCATGGCAGAAGTACCGGGGAGCTGTTTTTT.

The count of this clone is one. The chain has TRBV29-1 and TRBJ1-1; D gene unclear. The CDR3 extends over 15 amino acids. Germline CDR1 reads SQVTM; CDR2 reads ANQGSEA. CDR3 sequence (DNA): TGCGGCGCCTTTGGCGGTCGTAATATGAACACTGAAGCTTTCTTT. Translated, it gives CGAFGGRNMNTEAFF.

This chain uses TRBV2 with TRBJ2-7, with D perhaps matching TRBD2 (5 bases). Trimming pared 2 bases from V and 2 bases from J, leaving 13 bases between. This CDR3 is 15 amino acids long. Germline V gene data show CDR1 as SNHLY and CDR2 as FYNNEI. The CDR3 is CASSENGGIPYEQYF. For the CDR3, the DNA is TGTGCCAGCAGTGAAAATGGAGGAATCCCCTACGAGCAGTACTTC.

This clone was picked up a small number of times. The CDR3 DNA sequence: TGTGCCAGCAGTTACTTCGGGACAGGGGGCGATCAGCCCCAGCATTTT. It yields the protein CASSYFGTGGDQPQHF. This rearrangement joins TRBV6-6 to TRBJ1-5; 12 nucleotides align to TRBD1. This CDR3 is 16 amino acids long. The V gene end was trimmed by 1 base and the J gene end by 5 bases; junction bases not matched to a gene: 3. Germline V gene sequence: CDR1 MNHNY, CDR2 SVGAGI (reference sequence).

This clone was picked up a small number of times. The V and J genes are TRBV6-6 and TRBJ2-5, with 11 bases fitting TRBD1. Matching the DNA end better, TRBJ2-7 makes the J call doubtful. The length of the CDR3 is 15 residues. The germline CDR1 and CDR2 sequences are MNHNY and SVGAGI (reference sequence). CDR3 sequence (DNA): TGTGCCAGCAGTCGTCCGGACAGGGGGCAAGACGAGCAGTACTTC. This translates into CASSRPDRGQDEQYF.

The chain employs TRBV5-4 and TRBJ2-1; the match to TRBD1 covers 7 bases. The V segment lost 1 base and the J segment 8 bases; nucleotides outside the gene matches: 6. The germline CDR1 and CDR2 sequences are SGHNT and YYREEE (reference sequence). The CDR3 has 14 residues. The CDR3 DNA reads as TGTGCCAGCAGCTTGCGACAGGGACCCGATGAGCAGTTCTTC. The encoded protein is CASSLRQGPDEQFF. Full variable domain (outside the CDR3, taken from reference TRBV5-4 and TRBJ2-1): ETGVTQSPTHLIKTRGQQVTLRCSSQSGHNTVSWYQQALGQGPQFIFQYYREEENGRGNFPPRFSGLQFPNYSSELNVNALELDDSALYLCASSLRQGPDEQFFGPGTRLTVL.

The chain employs TRBV7-2 and TRBJ2-3; 8 bases are shared with TRBD2. The CDR3 covers 16 residues. Per the germline V gene, CDR1 is SGHTA and CDR2 is FQGNSA. V lost 0 bases and J lost 4; bases outside the gene matches: 6. CDR3 nucleotide sequence: TGTGCCAGCAGCTTAGCGCGGGGGGCGGGCCCAGATACGCAGTATTTT. Protein sequence: CASSLARGAGPDTQYF. Variable domain in full (rest from reference TRBV7-2 and TRBJ2-3): GAGVSQSPSNKVTEKGKDVELRCDPISGHTALYWYRQSLGQGLEFLIYFQGNSAPDKSGLPSDRFSAERTGGSVSTLTIQRTQQEDSAVYLCASSLARGAGPDTQYFGPGTRLTVL.

The table lists this clone with a few counts. This sequence joins TRBV18 and TRBJ1-2; the D is unclear. Per germline, CDR1 KGHSH and CDR2 LQKENI. Trimming removed 2 bases at V and 5 bases at J, with 9 bases between. This CDR3 spans 13 amino acids. The CDR3 DNA reads TGTGCCAGCTCACCAGGGCAGCCTTATGGCTACACCTTC. Translated: CASSPGQPYGYTF.

The gene calls are TRBV2 and TRBJ2-5, with a tentative D call TRBD2 (5 bases). Looked up from germline, CDR1 is SNHLY and CDR2 is FYNNEI. The CDR3 is made up of 14 amino acids. Trimming removed 6 bases at V and 1 base at J, with 12 bases between. Here the CDR3 DNA reads TGTGCCAGCAGCGCGGGCAACGGCCAAGAGACCCAGTACTTC. This gives the protein CASSAGNGQETQYF. Full variable domain (missing parts from reference TRBV2 and TRBJ2-5): EPEVTQTPSHQVTQMGQEVILRCVPISNHLYFYWYRQILGQKVEFLVSFYNNEISEKSEIFDDQFSVERPDGSNFTLKIRSTKLEDSAMYFCASSAGNGQETQYFGPGTRLLVL.

The chain couples TRBV23-1 to TRBJ1-4; no firm D call. TRBV23-1 is given ORF status, its function remaining uncertain. CDR3 size: 15 residues. V lost 0 bases and J lost 2, with 7 bases in between. CDR3 protein: CASSQSGRTNEKLFF. As DNA, the CDR3 is TGCGCCAGCAGTCAATCAGGGAGGACTAATGAAAAACTGTTTTTT.

The gene calls are TRBV11-2 and TRBJ2-5; D unclear. Germline values: CDR1 SGHAT, CDR2 FQNNGV. Trimming stripped 5 bases from V and 4 bases from J, with 14 bases between. The length of the CDR3 is 14 residues. Here the CDR3 reads CASSPRSSLETQYF. CDR3 coding DNA: TGTGCCAGCAGCCCCCGCAGTAGCTTAGAGACCCAGTACTTC.

The chain links TRBV19 to TRBJ1-3, with D unresolved. V was shortened by 5 bases and J by 8 bases, with 13 bases between the two germline ends. The CDR3 covers 13 residues. Per germline, CDR1 LNHDA and CDR2 SQIVND (reference sequence). In nucleotides, the CDR3 is TGTGCCAGTAGTTTCTCGTGGGAGCACACCATATATTTT. The encoded protein is CASSFSWEHTIYF.

V is TRBV7-6 and J is TRBJ2-3; 7 bases match TRBD2. CDR1 is SGHVS, CDR2 FNYEAQ, per germline. This CDR3 spans 14 amino acids. J was trimmed by 7 bases and V by 4 bases; bases with no gene match: 8. The CDR3 bases are TGTGCCAGCAGCTCCACGGGACTATGGCATACGCAGTATTTT. Translated, it gives CASSSTGLWHTQYF.

This clone is deemed large. The J gene is TRBJ2-2, the V gene TRBV7-8; 12 bases agree with TRBD2. The J segment lost 9 bases and the V segment lost 3 bases, leaving 11 bases of the junction unmatched. Germline V CDR1 and CDR2: SGHVS, FQNEAQ. This CDR3 is built from 17 residues. The CDR3 is CASSFRLAGEGLRELFF. The CDR3, as DNA: TGTGCCAGCAGCTTCCGACTAGCGGGAGAGGGTTTGAGGGAGCTGTTTTTT.

The rearrangement joins TRBV4-1 to TRBJ2-7, with a weak D call TRBD2 (5 bases). The germline CDR1 and CDR2 sequences are MGHRA and YSYEKL. Trimming took off 2 bases at V and 0 bases at J, with 8 bases between the two ends. The CDR3 extends over 14 amino acids. The chain's CDR3 is CASSQPGFSYEQYF. DNA of the CDR3: TGCGCCAGCAGCCAACCGGGATTCTCCTACGAGCAGTACTTC.